This TCR beta chain was captured by sequencing in a study of shared clonotypes between healthy human individuals (dated by TCRdb to about 2020). For context, the study as a whole: The cohort comprised a couple of women and a few men aged 18 to 49 years. To estimate repertoire size and how much clonotypes are shared between individuals, the study performed deep sequencing of blood TCR repertoires from about five healthy adults. Leukapheresis yielded between about 0.85 and 9.5 billion PBMCs per donor. For each donor, CD4 naive and CD4 memory were each run on three plates, CD8 naive on two plates, and CD8 memory on one plate. To increase sequencing depth and limit assay-specific biases, TCR repertoire library preparation and sequencing were carried out by different laboratories using diverse techniques.

Here is what the overall study found, with its caveats: The small number of donors limited the genetic and exposure-history diversity represented. Sampling was limited to blood, and TCR repertoires in tissue likely differ from TCR repertoires in blood. Approximately 5% of naive CD4, around 3.5% of naive CD8, roughly 2.5% of memory CD4, and 0.35% to 0.4% of memory CD8 clonotypes were shared across several donors. Even with the large sequencing depth, rarefaction of the sorted-subset datasets indicated that sequencing was incomplete. Clonotypes shared by all four sorted-subset donors showed higher generation probabilities than non-shared clonotypes. Estimated clonotype richness was generally larger for naive than for memory subsets. Pairwise subsampling indicated that sequencing depth was expected to affect the degree of clonotype sharing among donors.

The trim is 5 bases for V and 0 bases for J, with a gap of 11 bases between the germline ends. From the germline V gene, CDR1 is MNHEY and CDR2 is SVGAGI. The CDR3 contains 15 residues, cysteine and phenylalanine counted. The only DNA kept is the CDR3, 45 bases in frame from the first base. As regards this clone: Its cognate antigen has yet to be identified. Per-nucleotide qualities are absent, and no much larger clonotype sits a single base away.

For the CD8 naive samples, CD45RO-negative cells were positively selected for CCR7, yielding a CD45RA+CCR7+ population from which TemRA cells were excluded. The donors were healthy, HIV-negative adults with no recently reported acute infections or vaccinations. Only Caucasian adults living in Nashville, Tennessee, USA were represented among the donors. Blood was obtained by leukapheresis, after which PBMCs were separated by Ficoll-Histopaque density gradient centrifugation and cryopreserved in liquid nitrogen vapor phase. Analytical flow cytometry was used to check the purity and quantity of every magnetically sorted T cell population. Each sorted fraction had its genomic DNA isolated and then quantified by UV absorbance on a Nanodrop 2000c. TCR CDR3 regions were amplified from genomic DNA by multiplex PCR using the deep immunoSEQ assay. Extracted genomic DNA from each cell subset was spread evenly across all wells of several immunoSEQ 96-well plates, with each plate serving as a replicate. For sorted subsets, 200 to 250 ng genomic DNA, equal to 25,000 to 35,000 T cell genomes, was loaded into each replicate PCR. Purified libraries were measured with a Qubit 3.0 fluorometer, size-checked on a Bioanalyzer 2100, and measured again with the KAPA Library Quantification kit. Every immunoSEQ 96-well plate was sequenced on a dedicated single-read 150-cycle Illumina NextSeq 550 flow cell. From the authors' description of their analysis: The immunoSEQ output contained only junctional sequences without quality scores, so filtering could not match that applied to full-length reads. Sequences were annotated with PyIR, a Python wrapper for IgBLAST v1.9, and V/J genes and CDR3 were assigned using IMGT germline references. Any read was removed if the V/J assignment was weak (E-value above 1e-6), the CDR3 was missing, or the read contained stop codons, out-of-frame junctions, or ambiguous translated residues. V3J clonotypes were defined as sequences sharing the same inferred V gene, J gene, and CDR3 amino acid sequence. Percentage overlap between repertoires was computed as shared unique clonotypes divided by the size of the smaller repertoire. RTK rarefaction, the Chao1 estimator, and Recon v2.1 estimates of unobserved clonotypes were used to assess repertoire richness. For all TCRbeta clonotypes obtained by the gDNA method from several donors, generation probabilities were computed with OLGA. Here the immuneACCESS table is served through TCRdb, limited to in-frame sequences with V and J called. Missing clones are a known gap in these copies; in checked studies unresolved V genes cover under half, and the rest lacks a known reason. Clonal size and the V and J genes are those of that table, whereas D and trimming came from the DNA. Present in this sample are about 800,000 clones, just over 95% of which were seen just once. The top ten constitute over 0.2% of the sample.

The V and J segments used are TRBV6-5 and TRBJ1-5, with no D gene named confidently. The clonotype was recovered from a young man in good health. The sample was naive CD8+ T cells sorted from blood. The cell subset or site label, read with the paper, signifies: CD45RA+CCR7+. The nucleotide sequence is given as TGTGCCAGCAGTCCGGCGGGAGATAGCAATCAGCCCCAGCATTTT. Its protein reads: CASSPAGDSNQPQHF.